Presented here are 6 T cell receptor beta chains from one specimen sequenced in a study of blood T cell repertoires in COVID-19 (dated by TCRdb to 2020 to 2022). Libraries were prepared through the immunoSEQ multiplex PCR assay. Entries here come from immuneACCESS through TCRdb and include only in-frame sequences with V and J called. Some clones fail to appear in such tables; in the studies checked, an unresolved V gene covers under half of the shortfall, and the cause of the remainder is unknown. For this sample the table gives 350,000 to 450,000 clones, of which around nine tenths were detected only once. Clones ranked in the top ten supply 1.5% to 1.8% of the sample. The sequenced sample consisted of peripheral blood. These receptors originate from a woman aged 40 to 49 with COVID-19, enrolled during active disease.

The V and J genes are TRBV27 and TRBJ2-5; the match to TRBD2 covers 7 bases. CDR3 length equals 15 residues. CDR1 is MNHEY, CDR2 SMNVEV, per germline (reference sequence). V was clipped by 1 base and J by 5 bases; unmatched bases: 7. The CDR3 loop is CASSLLVGGRETQYF. CDR3 in DNA: TGTGCCAGCAGTTTATTGGTGGGAGGGAGGGAGACCCAGTACTTC.

The V and J genes are TRBV7-9 and TRBJ2-3, with TRBD2 identical over 7 bases. CDR1 and CDR2 from the germline V gene are SEHNR and FQNEAQ (reference sequence). This CDR3 is 16 amino acids long. The trim removed 2 bases at V and 6 bases at J, leaving 11 bases unmatched. CDR3 sequence reads: CASSLFGPLAADTQYF. CDR3 coding DNA: TGTGCCAGCAGCTTATTTGGCCCCCTAGCGGCGGATACGCAGTATTTT.

The chain carries TRBV24-1 and TRBJ2-1; 9 positions match TRBD1. V shed 2 bases, J shed 4 bases, and the junction held 5 bases outside the gene matches. This CDR3 is built from 16 residues. Germline loops: CDR1 KGHDR, CDR2 SFDVKD. The CDR3 protein is CATSDSMDRGYNEQFF. DNA for the CDR3: TGTGCCACCAGTGATTCCATGGACAGGGGTTACAATGAGCAGTTCTTC.

This clone was detected once. The rearrangement uses TRBV18 and TRBJ2-2, with TRBD1 matching over 7 bases. Germline V gives CDR1 KGHSH, CDR2 LQKENI. V shed 3 bases and J 2 bases; nucleotides not matched to a gene: 6. The CDR3 is 16 amino acids. The CDR3 DNA follows: TGTGCCAGCTCACCTCCGACAGGGAGAAACACCGGGGAGCTGTTTTTT. Protein product: CASSPPTGRNTGELFF.

The rearrangement joins TRBV24-1 to TRBJ2-5, with TRBD1 matching over 7 bases. Trimming took 3 bases from V and 5 from J; bases not matched to a gene: 5. The CDR3 totals 14 residues. Germline V gives CDR1 KGHDR, CDR2 SFDVKD. The CDR3 coding sequence is TGTGCCACCAGTGATACAGGGGCGGCCGAGACCCAGTACTTC. Translated, it gives CATSDTGAAETQYF.

This chain joins TRBV5-6 and TRBJ1-5; D is possibly TRBD1 (5 bases). This CDR3 spans 14 amino acids. Germline-derived CDR1 and CDR2 are SGHDT and YYEEEE. The germline V and J ends were trimmed by 4 bases and 6 bases, with 14 bases remaining between them. CDR3 coding DNA: TGTGCCAGCAGCCCCGGGGCCGGGGGTCAGCCCCAGCATTTT. It yields the protein CASSPGAGGQPQHF.